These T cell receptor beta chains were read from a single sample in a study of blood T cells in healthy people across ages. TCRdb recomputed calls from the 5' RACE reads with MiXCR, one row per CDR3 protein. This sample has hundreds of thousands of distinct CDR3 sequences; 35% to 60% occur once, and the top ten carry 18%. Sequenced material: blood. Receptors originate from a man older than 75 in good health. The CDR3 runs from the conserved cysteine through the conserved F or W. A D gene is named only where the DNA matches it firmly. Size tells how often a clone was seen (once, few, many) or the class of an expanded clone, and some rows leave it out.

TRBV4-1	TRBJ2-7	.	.	TGCGCCAGCAGCCAAGTCCTGGACTACGAGCAGTACTTC	CASSQVLDYEQYF
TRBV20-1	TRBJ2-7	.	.	TGCAGTGCTAGAGACCCAGGGCACCCTAGCTCCTACGAGCAGTACTTC	CSARDPGHPSSYEQYF
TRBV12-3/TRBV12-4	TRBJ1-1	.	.	TGTGCCAGCAGTTGGACACCACGGGCTGAAGCTTTCTTT	CASSWTPRAEAFF
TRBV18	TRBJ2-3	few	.	TGTGCCAGCTCACCTACCGAGACGCACACAGATACGCAGTATTTT	CASSPTETHTDTQYF
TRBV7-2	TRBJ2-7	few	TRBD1	TGTGCCAGCAGCTTAGAGGGACAGGTAGCTTACGAGCAGTACTTC	CASSLEGQVAYEQYF
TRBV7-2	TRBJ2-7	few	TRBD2	TGTGCCAGCAGCTCCAGACTAGCGACCTCCTACGAGCAGTACTTC	CASSSRLATSYEQYF
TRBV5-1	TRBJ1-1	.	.	TGCGCCAGCAGAATGGGGCTAGGGAACACTGAAGCTTTCTTT	CASRMGLGNTEAFF
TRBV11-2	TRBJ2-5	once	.	TGTGCCAGCACCAAAAGCGCCGGGGTCTCCTACAATGAGCAGTACTTC	CASTKSAGVSYNEQYF
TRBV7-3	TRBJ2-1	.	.	TGTGCCAGCAGCCCGGCGGACCTTGGGAATGAGCAGTTCTTC	CASSPADLGNEQFF
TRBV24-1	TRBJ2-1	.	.	TGTGCCACCAGTGACCCAGGACTATCAAAAAGCTCCTACAATGAGCAGTTCTTC	CATSDPGLSKSSYNEQFF
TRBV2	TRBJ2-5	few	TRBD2	TGTGCCAGCAGTGACCCTAGCGGGCAAACCCAGTACTTC	CASSDPSGQTQYF
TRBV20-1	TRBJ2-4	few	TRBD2	TGCAGTGCTACCGTAGCGGGAGGGCTCGTAAACATTCAGTACTTC	CSATVAGGLVNIQYF
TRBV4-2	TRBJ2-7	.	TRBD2	TGTGCCAGCAGCCAGGGAACTAGCGAGAGCACCTACGAGCAGTACTTC	CASSQGTSESTYEQYF
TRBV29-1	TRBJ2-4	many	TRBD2	TGCAGCTTAAACGGGGGGGTTAGCGGCAACCTCATTCAGTACTTC	CSLNGGVSGNLIQYF
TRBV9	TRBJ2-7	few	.	TGTGCCAGCAGCGTAGGACAGCCGCCCTACGAGCAGTACTTC	CASSVGQPPYEQYF
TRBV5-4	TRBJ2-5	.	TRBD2	TGTGCCAGCAGCGCCCTAGCGGGGAGGGAGACCCAGTACTTC	CASSALAGRETQYF
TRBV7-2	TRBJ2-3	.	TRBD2	TGTGCCAGCAGCATTGCTTGGGGGGGAGGGAGCACGGATACGCAGTATTTT	CASSIAWGGGSTDTQYF
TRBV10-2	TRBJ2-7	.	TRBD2	TGCGCCAGCAGTGATCATAGCGGGAGGTCAGATGAGCAGTACTTC	CASSDHSGRSDEQYF
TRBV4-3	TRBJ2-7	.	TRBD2	TGCGCCAGCAGCCAAGTTCCGGGACTAGCGAGCTCCTACGAGCAGTACTTC	CASSQVPGLASSYEQYF
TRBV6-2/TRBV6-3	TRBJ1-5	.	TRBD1	TGTGCCAGCAGTTACTACCACAGGGGTGGTCAGCCCCAGCATTTT	CASSYYHRGGQPQHF
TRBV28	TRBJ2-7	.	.	TGTGCCAGCAGTTTAGAAGGCAGGGGAATCCTCTACGAGCAGTACTTC	CASSLEGRGILYEQYF
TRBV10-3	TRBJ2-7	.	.	TGTGCCAGCAGGGCCGGACAGACTAAGCTCTACGAGCAGTACTTC	CASRAGQTKLYEQYF
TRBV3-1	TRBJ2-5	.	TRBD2	TGTGCCAGCAGCCAAGATCAACTAGCGGGCCCACAAGAGACCCAGTACTTC	CASSQDQLAGPQETQYF
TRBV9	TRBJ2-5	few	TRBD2	TGTGCCAGCAGCGTAGCTAGCGGGAGGGAAGAGACCCAGTACTTC	CASSVASGREETQYF
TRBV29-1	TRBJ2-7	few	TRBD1	TGCAGCGTTGCATTGACAGGGGCAGGGGAGCAGTACTTC	CSVALTGAGEQYF
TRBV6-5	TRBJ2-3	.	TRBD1	TGTGCCAGCAGTTTTAGACAGGGGGCAAGCACAGATACGCAGTATTTT	CASSFRQGASTDTQYF
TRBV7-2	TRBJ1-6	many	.	TGTGCCAGCAGCTTAGGGACAACCTATAATTCACCCCTCCACTTT	CASSLGTTYNSPLHF
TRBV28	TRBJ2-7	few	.	TGTGCCAGCAGTTTACTGTACGGAGCCTACGAGCAGTACTTC	CASSLLYGAYEQYF
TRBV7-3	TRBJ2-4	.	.	TGTGCCAGCAGACCCGAAGGTAAAAACATTCAGTACTTC	CASRPEGKNIQYF
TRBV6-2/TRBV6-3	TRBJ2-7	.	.	TGTGCCAGCAGTTACTCGCCGAACAATGAGCAGTACTTC	CASSYSPNNEQYF
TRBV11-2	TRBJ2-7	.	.	TGTGCCAGCAGCTTAGGGGGCCGGCTGAGCGAGCAGTACTTC	CASSLGGRLSEQYF
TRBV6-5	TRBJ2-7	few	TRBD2	TGTGCCAGCGGCGATAGCGGGCGATCCTACGAGCAGTACTTC	CASGDSGRSYEQYF
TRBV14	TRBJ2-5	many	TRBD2	TGTGCCAGCAGCAGCGGGACCATAAAGACGGAGACCCAGTACTTC	CASSSGTIKTETQYF
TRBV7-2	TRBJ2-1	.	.	TGTGCCAGCAGCCTAGATGTCAATGGGCAGTTCTTC	CASSLDVNGQFF
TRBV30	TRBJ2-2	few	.	TGTGCCTGGGAGAGACAGGCGCTGTTTTTT	CAWERQALFF
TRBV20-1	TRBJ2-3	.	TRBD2	TGCAGTGCTAGGACTAGCGGGAGGGCCCCTGAAGATACGCAGTATTTT	CSARTSGRAPEDTQYF
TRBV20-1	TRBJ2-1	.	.	TGCAGTGCTAAACGAAATGAGCAGTTCTTC	CSAKRNEQFF
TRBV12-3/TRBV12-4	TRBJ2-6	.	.	TGTGCCAGCAGTTTCCCAGCGGTATACTCTGGGGCCAACGTCCTGACTTTC	CASSFPAVYSGANVLTF
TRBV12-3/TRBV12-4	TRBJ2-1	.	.	TGTGCCAGCAGTTTGATTGGCACCGAGCAGTTCTTC	CASSLIGTEQFF
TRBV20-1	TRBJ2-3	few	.	TGCAGTGCTAGATTCCCGCCCACGCAGTATTTT	CSARFPPTQYF
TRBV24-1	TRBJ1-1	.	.	TGTGCCACCGCCCCAGGCAGGGCAAACACTGAAGCTTTCTTT	CATAPGRANTEAFF
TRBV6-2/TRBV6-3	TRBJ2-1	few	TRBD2	TGTGCCAGCAGTCCCTTGATAGCGGGAAGCTCCTACAATGAGCAGTTCTTC	CASSPLIAGSSYNEQFF